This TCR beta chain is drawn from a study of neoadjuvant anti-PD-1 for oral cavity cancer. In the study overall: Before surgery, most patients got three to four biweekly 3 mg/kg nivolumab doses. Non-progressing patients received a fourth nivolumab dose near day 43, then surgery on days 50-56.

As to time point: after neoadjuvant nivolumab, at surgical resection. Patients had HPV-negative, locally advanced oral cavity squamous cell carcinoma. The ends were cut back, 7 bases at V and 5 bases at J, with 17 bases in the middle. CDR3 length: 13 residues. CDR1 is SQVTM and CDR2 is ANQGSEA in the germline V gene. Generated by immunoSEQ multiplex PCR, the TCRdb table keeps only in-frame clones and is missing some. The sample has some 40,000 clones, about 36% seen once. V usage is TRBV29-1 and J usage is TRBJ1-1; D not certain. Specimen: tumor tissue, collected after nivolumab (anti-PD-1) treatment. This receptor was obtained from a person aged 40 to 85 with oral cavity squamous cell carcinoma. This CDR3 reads CSARLSRETEAFF. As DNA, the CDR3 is TGCAGCGCCCGTTTGTCACGGGAAACTGAAGCTTTCTTT.